These T cell receptor beta chains were read from a single sample in a study of blood T cells in healthy people across ages. TCRdb independently ran MiXCR on the 5' RACE reads; one entry per CDR3 protein. Of about 780,000 distinct CDR3 sequences in the sample, around half are singletons; the top ten hold less than 20%. Specimen: blood. The receptors shown here come from a man aged 80 or over in good health. CDR3s include the opening cysteine and the closing phenylalanine or tryptophan. D genes are given only for firm matches. Rows give clone size only sometimes, using once, few, many, or a class for an expanded clone.

J: TRBJ2-4
V: TRBV20-1
size: NA
D: TRBD2
CDR3: CSAPRTSGSGNIQYF
DNA: TGCAGTGCTCCACGGACTAGCGGGAGTGGGAACATTCAGTACTTC

J: TRBJ1-2
V: TRBV6-5
size: NA
D: TRBD1
CDR3: CASSRTGSYDYGYTF
DNA: TGTGCCAGCAGTAGGACAGGATCGTACGACTATGGCTACACCTTC

J: TRBJ1-6
V: TRBV20-1
size: NA
D: NA
CDR3: CSASIGRFDSPLHF
DNA: TGCAGTGCTAGTATTGGACGATTTGATTCACCCCTCCACTTT

J: TRBJ2-3
V: TRBV12-3/TRBV12-4
size: few
D: NA
CDR3: CASSRARRGTDTQYF
DNA: TGTGCCAGCAGCCGGGCCCGGAGGGGCACAGATACGCAGTATTTT

J: TRBJ2-1
V: TRBV3-1
size: NA
D: NA
CDR3: CASSQDSGGPNSYNEQFF
DNA: TGTGCCAGCAGCCAAGATAGTGGCGGGCCAAACTCCTACAATGAGCAGTTCTTC

J: TRBJ2-5
V: TRBV20-1
size: NA
D: NA
CDR3: CSARDPQGKTQYF
DNA: TGCAGTGCTAGAGATCCACAGGGAAAGACCCAGTACTTC

J: TRBJ2-7
V: TRBV5-1
size: NA
D: NA
CDR3: CASSKDSPYEQYF
DNA: TGCGCCAGCAGCAAGGACAGCCCCTACGAGCAGTACTTC

J: TRBJ2-5
V: TRBV27
size: NA
D: TRBD2
CDR3: CASSFTSEGTQYF
DNA: TGTGCCAGCAGTTTTACTAGCGAGGGGACCCAGTACTTC

J: TRBJ2-5
V: TRBV5-6
size: NA
D: NA
CDR3: CASSVGATIQATQYF
DNA: TGTGCCAGCAGCGTGGGGGCTACCATCCAAGCGACCCAGTACTTC

J: TRBJ2-7
V: TRBV7-9
size: NA
D: TRBD2
CDR3: CASSRGGLAGGPSYEQYF
DNA: TGTGCCAGCAGCCGAGGGGGACTAGCGGGAGGACCCTCCTACGAGCAGTACTTC

J: TRBJ1-4
V: TRBV28
size: NA
D: NA
CDR3: CASSLAGLKREKLFF
DNA: TGTGCCAGCAGTTTGGCCGGTCTTAAGAGGGAAAAACTGTTTTTT

J: TRBJ2-7
V: TRBV5-1
size: NA
D: NA
CDR3: CASSWTTGTYEQYF
DNA: TGCGCCAGCAGTTGGACGACAGGGACTTACGAGCAGTACTTC

J: TRBJ2-5
V: TRBV4-1
size: NA
D: NA
CDR3: CASSQGTTGVRETQYF
DNA: TGCGCCAGCAGCCAAGGGACAACCGGAGTCAGAGAGACCCAGTACTTC

J: TRBJ1-4
V: TRBV20-1
size: few
D: NA
CDR3: CSASIRSNEKLFF
DNA: TGCAGTGCTAGTATCCGCTCTAATGAAAAACTGTTTTTT

J: TRBJ2-4
V: TRBV4-1
size: NA
D: NA
CDR3: CASSQGDGPSYNEQYF
DNA: TGCGCCAGCAGCCAGGGGGACGGGCCCTCCTACAATGAGCAGTACTTC

J: TRBJ2-5
V: TRBV29-1
size: many
D: NA
CDR3: CSVALGHLKYF
DNA: TGCAGCGTTGCCTTAGGACACCTCAAGTACTTC

J: TRBJ2-3
V: TRBV20-1
size: NA
D: TRBD2
CDR3: CSAGQLAPDTQYF
DNA: TGCAGTGCTGGCCAACTAGCGCCAGATACGCAGTATTTT

J: TRBJ2-4
V: TRBV5-1
size: few
D: NA
CDR3: CASSLAGRLDKNIQYF
DNA: TGCGCCAGCAGCTTGGCCGGTCGGTTGGACAAAAACATTCAGTACTTC

J: TRBJ2-3
V: TRBV12-3/TRBV12-4
size: many
D: NA
CDR3: CASRGGTDTQYF
DNA: TGTGCCAGCAGAGGAGGGACAGATACGCAGTATTTT